This is a list of T cell receptor beta chains from one sample in a study of monozygotic twins with inflammatory bowel disease. TCRdb re-called the 5' RACE reads, yielding one record per CDR3 amino acid sequence without DNA. The sample has approximately 330,000 distinct CDR3 sequences; the top ten hold under 2.5%. Material: blood. The source of these receptors is a human donor with ulcerative colitis or Crohn's disease, or a healthy co-twin of an affected twin (not recorded which). CDR3s include the opening cysteine and the closing phenylalanine or tryptophan. The order of the fields is V gene, J gene, CDR3 protein.

TRBV3-1	TRBJ1-1	CASSQDVFRVGDPEAFF
TRBV12-3/TRBV12-4	TRBJ1-5	CASSGGQGVRQPQHF
TRBV6-1	TRBJ1-5	CASRQIKSNQPQHF
TRBV14	TRBJ2-1	CASSPPTSGHFYNEQFF
TRBV20-1	TRBJ2-1	CSASDYYNEQFF
TRBV10-3	TRBJ2-1	CAGRLGLAGDNEQFF
TRBV7-9	TRBJ1-4	CASSGTGGTKKLFF
TRBV7-2	TRBJ2-1	CASSPTPGQTVYNEQFF
TRBV10-3	TRBJ1-6	CAISVKSSYNSPLHF
TRBV30	TRBJ2-1	CAWSGGNEQFF
TRBV6-1	TRBJ2-7	CASRRARTDPSYEQYF
TRBV5-1	TRBJ1-6	CASSLVFEAGNSPLHF
TRBV14	TRBJ1-2	CASSQVGDLYGYTF
TRBV19	TRBJ2-3	CASSTLTGGYGDTQYF
TRBV27	TRBJ2-1	CASSLSKRGADEQFF